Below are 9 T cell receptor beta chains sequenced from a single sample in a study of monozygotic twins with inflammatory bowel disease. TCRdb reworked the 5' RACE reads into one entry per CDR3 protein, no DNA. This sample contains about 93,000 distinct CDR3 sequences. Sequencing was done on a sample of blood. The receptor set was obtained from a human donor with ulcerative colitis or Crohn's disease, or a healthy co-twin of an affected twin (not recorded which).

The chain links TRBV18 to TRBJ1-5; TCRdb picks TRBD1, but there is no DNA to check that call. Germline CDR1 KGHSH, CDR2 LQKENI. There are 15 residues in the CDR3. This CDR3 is CASSLGQGLRQPQHF.

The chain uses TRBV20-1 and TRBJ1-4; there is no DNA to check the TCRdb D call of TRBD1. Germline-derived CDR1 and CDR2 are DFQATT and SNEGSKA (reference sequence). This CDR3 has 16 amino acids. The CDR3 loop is CSARGLWGTVNEKLFF.

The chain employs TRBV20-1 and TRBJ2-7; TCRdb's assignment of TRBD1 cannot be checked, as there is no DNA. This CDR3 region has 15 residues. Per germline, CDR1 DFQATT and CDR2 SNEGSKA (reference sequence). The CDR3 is CSAYPTGTPNYEQYF.

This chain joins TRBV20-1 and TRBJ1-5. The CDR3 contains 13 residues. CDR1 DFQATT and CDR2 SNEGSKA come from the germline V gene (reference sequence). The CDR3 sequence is CSARGSSNQLQHF.

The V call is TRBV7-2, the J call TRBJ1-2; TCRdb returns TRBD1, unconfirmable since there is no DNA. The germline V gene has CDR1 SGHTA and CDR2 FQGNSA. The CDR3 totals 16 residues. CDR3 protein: CASSTAPGQGDYGYTF.

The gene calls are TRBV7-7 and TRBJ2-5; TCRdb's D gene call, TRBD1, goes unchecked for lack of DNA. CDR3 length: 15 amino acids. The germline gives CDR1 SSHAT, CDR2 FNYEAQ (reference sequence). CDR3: CASSPGVEVRETQYF. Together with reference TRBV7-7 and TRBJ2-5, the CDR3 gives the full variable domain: GAGVSQSPRYKVTKRGQDVTLRCDPISSHATLYWYQQALGQGPEFLTYFNYEAQPDKSGLPSDRFSAERPEGSISTLTIQRTEQRDSAMYRCASSPGVEVRETQYFGPGTRLLVL.

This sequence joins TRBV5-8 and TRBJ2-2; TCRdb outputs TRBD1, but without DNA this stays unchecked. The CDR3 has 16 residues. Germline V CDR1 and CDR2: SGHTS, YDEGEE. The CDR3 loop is CASKPRTGGMSGELFF. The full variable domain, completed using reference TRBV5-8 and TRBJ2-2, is EAGVTQSPTHLIKTRGQQATLRCSPISGHTSVYWYQQALGLGLQFLLWYDEGEERNRGNFPPRFSGRQFPNYSSELNVNALELEDSALYLCASKPRTGGMSGELFFGEGSRLTVL.

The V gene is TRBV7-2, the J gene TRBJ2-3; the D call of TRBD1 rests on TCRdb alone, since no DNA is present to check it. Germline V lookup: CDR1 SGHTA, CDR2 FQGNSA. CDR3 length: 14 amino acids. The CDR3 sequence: CASSPGPHTDTQYF.

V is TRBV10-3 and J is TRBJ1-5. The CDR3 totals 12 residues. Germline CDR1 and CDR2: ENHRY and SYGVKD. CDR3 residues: CAISESNQPQHF.